This TCR beta chain was recovered during a study of blood T cell repertoires in COVID-19. About the research overall: PBMCs, B-cell-depleted T cells, or T cells were the source of the cDNA or gDNA that made up the material.

This CDR3 region has 16 residues. Germline CDR1 and CDR2: LGHDT and YNNKEL (reference sequence). Unmatched junction bases numbered 10, after V lost 6 bases and J lost 8 bases. Per the original data handling: Nucleated cell number was recorded as an estimate derived from reference gene primer amplification. Measured with immunoSEQ multiplex PCR; TCRdb has only the in-frame clones, and not every one. Clone size and the V and J calls come from that table; the DNA yielded D and trimming. The table has tens of thousands of clones, under 90% seen once. This TCR came from a woman in her seventies with acute or convalescent COVID-19. The V call is TRBV3-1 (or the pseudogene TRBV3-2), the J call TRBJ2-1; 13 bases line up with TRBD2. Sequenced: peripheral blood. CDR3 DNA sequence: TGTGCCAGCAGTAGGACTAGCGGGAGCACGCGGGATGAGCAGTTCTTC. Its protein is CASSRTSGSTRDEQFF.